Below are 18 T cell receptor beta chains sequenced from a single sample in a study of human T cells and chemical hapten exposure. The sample's time point: healthy volunteer bleed at 6 weeks. Whole blood, unfractionated, served as the material for total RNA extraction. A single record per CDR3 protein comes from TCRdb applying MiXCR to the RACE reads. The profile shows about 47,000 distinct CDR3 sequences, 3.7% of them singletons. The sequenced material came from whole blood. Receptors originate from a human donor in good health. Some clones in this sample may be carry-over from other donors' samples.

This clonotype was seen ten or more times. The chain is built from TRBV20-1 and TRBJ2-7; 8 bases are a match to TRBD2. J lost 4 bases, V lost 0 bases, and 11 bases had no gene match. Germline CDR1 DFQATT, CDR2 SNEGSKA (reference sequence). The CDR3 spans 16 residues. CDR3 sequence (DNA): TGCAGTGCTAGAGATTCCAGCGGGAGTGCGCGATACGAGCAGTACTTC. As protein: CSARDSSGSARYEQYF.

This clonotype was detected many times. As DNA, the CDR3 is TGTGCCAGCAGTCAATGGGGTAGCTCCTACAATGAGCAGTTCTTC. Amino acid sequence: CASSQWGSSYNEQFF. The rearrangement joins TRBV12-3 or TRBV12-4 to TRBJ2-1; D ambiguous. V was clipped by 5 bases and J by 0 bases, with 11 bases between them. The CDR3 sequence is 15 residues long.

This clonotype was seen a few times. V and J are TRBV5-1 and TRBJ2-1; 12 bases align to TRBD2. Germline V lookup: CDR1 SGHRS, CDR2 YFSETQ. The CDR3 has 15 amino acids. After removal of 3 bases from V and 4 bases from J, the junction contained 2 bases not matched to a gene. CDR3 in amino acids: CASSSGLAGYNEQFF. The DNA for the CDR3 is TGCGCCAGCAGCTCCGGACTAGCGGGATACAATGAGCAGTTCTTC. Full variable domain (outside the CDR3, taken from reference TRBV5-1 and TRBJ2-1): KAGVTQTPRYLIKTRGQQVTLSCSPISGHRSVSWYQQTPGQGLQFLFEYFSETQRNKGNFPGRFSGRQFSNSRSEMNVSTLELGDSALYLCASSSGLAGYNEQFFGPGTRLTVL.

The V and J genes are TRBV6-6 and TRBJ1-4; tentatively, D is TRBD1 (5 bases). V lost 8 bases and J lost 7, with 14 bases in between. The germline gives CDR1 MNHNY, CDR2 SVGAGI (reference sequence). This CDR3 spans 13 amino acids. CDR3 bases: TGTGCCAGCGCGGGGGGATTTAGTGAAAAACTGTTTTTT. Translating gives CASAGGFSEKLFF.

This clonotype has a count of ten or more. This chain links TRBV3-1 with TRBJ2-7; the D is unclear. V lost 0 bases and J 11 bases, leaving 14 bases between the germline ends. The CDR3 extends over 13 amino acids. Per germline, CDR1 LGHDT and CDR2 YNNKEL (reference sequence). The CDR3 is CASSQEFSSPKYF. As DNA, the CDR3 is TGTGCCAGCAGCCAAGAGTTTTCCAGCCCAAAGTACTTC.

This clonotype was found a few times. This chain links TRBV29-1 with TRBJ2-5, with TRBD2 identical over 9 bases. The germline gives CDR1 SQVTM, CDR2 ANQGSEA. The CDR3 consists of 14 residues. V dropped 4 bases and J dropped 5; count of bases not matched to a gene: 8. The CDR3 DNA is TGCAGCGTTGCACTAGCGGGCGCGGGCGAGACCCAGTACTTC. Amino acids: CSVALAGAGETQYF.

This clonotype came up many times. This rearrangement joins TRBV18 to TRBJ1-3; TRBD1 might be the D (5 bases). This CDR3 comprises 15 residues. Germline CDR1 is KGHSH and CDR2 is LQKENI. The V gene lost 3 bases and the J gene lost 4 bases, with 13 bases spanning the gap. The CDR3 sequence is CASSPGGSFGNTIYF. CDR3 DNA sequence: TGTGCCAGCTCACCCGGGGGGTCATTCGGAAACACCATATATTTT.

The table lists this clonotype with a few counts. This chain uses TRBV20-1 with TRBJ2-4, with D possibly matching TRBD2 (5 bases). Trimming stripped 5 bases from V and 3 bases from J, with 11 bases between. Germline V lookup: CDR1 DFQATT, CDR2 SNEGSKA (reference sequence). The CDR3 spans 13 residues. CDR3 region: CSAEGANKNIQYF. CDR3 nucleotides: TGCAGTGCTGAGGGAGCGAACAAAAACATTCAGTACTTC.

This clonotype was recorded many times. This chain links TRBV29-1 with TRBJ2-3; D is perhaps TRBD2 (5 bases). There are 16 residues in the CDR3. V gave up 4 bases and J gave up 2 bases, with 19 bases separating them. CDR1 and CDR2 (germline): SQVTM, ANQGSEA. DNA of the CDR3: TGCAGCGTTGTGAGGGTCGTGCGGGCCCTCACAGATACGCAGTATTTT. The encoded protein is CSVVRVVRALTDTQYF.

This clonotype was seen many times. The chain is built from TRBV4-1 and TRBJ2-2; D may be TRBD2 (6 bases). Germline CDR1 is MGHRA and CDR2 is YSYEKL. The V gene lost 4 bases and the J gene lost 1 base, with 16 bases spanning the gap. The CDR3 has 17 residues. The CDR3, as DNA: TGCGCCAGCAGCCGATCTGGGGGAGGTTTGAACACCGGGGAGCTGTTTTTT. This sequence encodes CASSRSGGGLNTGELFF.

This clonotype was seen many times. The chain is built from TRBV27 and TRBJ1-1; 10 bases are shared with TRBD1. V was pared by 10 bases and J by 6 bases, with 8 bases of the junction left unmatched. The germline gives CDR1 MNHEY, CDR2 SMNVEV (reference sequence). The CDR3 runs 13 residues. Here the CDR3 DNA reads TGTGCCACCCGGACAGGGGGTAGGGCTGAAGCTTTCTTT. It codes for CATRTGGRAEAFF.

This clonotype was recorded many times. This chain connects TRBV5-1 to TRBJ2-1; D might be TRBD2 (5 bases). The CDR3 runs to 11 residues. Trimming pared 7 bases from V and 7 bases from J, leaving 9 bases between. Germline CDR1 SGHRS, CDR2 YFSETQ. The CDR3 sequence is CASGPGNEQFF. CDR3 in DNA: TGCGCCAGCGGGCCGGGGAATGAGCAGTTCTTC.

This clonotype has a count of ten or more. The rearrangement links TRBV20-1 to TRBJ1-1; D is ambiguous. Germline CDR1 and CDR2: DFQATT and SNEGSKA (reference sequence). V was clipped by 4 bases and J by 0 bases, with 9 bases between them. The CDR3 contains 13 residues. CDR3 nucleotide sequence: TGCAGTGCTACCCGGGCCATGAACACTGAAGCTTTCTTT. Protein product: CSATRAMNTEAFF.

This clonotype has more than one count but fewer than ten. The chain links TRBV2 to TRBJ1-2; D not certain. Between the trimmed V and J ends, which lost 3 bases and 0 bases, there was a span of 5 bases. Germline CDR1 is SNHLY and CDR2 is FYNNEI. The CDR3 extends over 13 amino acids. CDR3 amino acids: CASSEETNYGYTF. In nucleotides, the CDR3 is TGTGCCAGCAGTGAGGAGACTAACTATGGCTACACCTTC.

This clonotype was recorded at least ten times. The chain is built from TRBV7-2 and TRBJ2-4; no clear D gene. Between the trimmed V and J ends, which lost 1 base and 8 bases, there was a span of 6 bases. Germline CDR1 and CDR2: SGHTA and FQGNSA. The CDR3 totals 12 residues. The CDR3: CASSLDRDIQYF. CDR3 nucleotide sequence: TGTGCCAGCAGCTTAGATAGGGACATTCAGTACTTC.

In this sample, this clonotype turned up many times. V is TRBV5-6 and J is TRBJ2-1; TRBD1 is a possible D gene (6 bases). The CDR3 is 15 residues long. Germline V gene sequence: CDR1 SGHDT, CDR2 YYEEEE. V lost 5 bases and J lost 6, with 18 bases in between. The CDR3 region has the DNA TGTGCCAGCAGGTCGGACAGAATTTTACCCAATGAGCAGTTCTTC. It encodes CASRSDRILPNEQFF.

This clonotype showed up many times. V is TRBV12-3 or TRBV12-4 and J is TRBJ1-4; 11 nucleotides align to TRBD1. V lost 5 bases and J lost 7; bases outside the gene matches: 6. This CDR3 contains 15 residues. As DNA, the CDR3 is TGTGCCAGCAGTCCCGGGACAGGGGGGATTGAAAAACTGTTTTTT. This encodes CASSPGTGGIEKLFF.

Ten or more counts support this clonotype. The chain has TRBV20-1 and TRBJ1-3; maybe TRBD1 (6 bases). The CDR3 covers 17 residues. Germline V lookup: CDR1 DFQATT, CDR2 SNEGSKA (reference sequence). Trimming cost V 1 base and J 0 bases, with 16 bases left between them. Here the CDR3 reads CSARADRRWGSGNTIYF. The CDR3 coding sequence is TGCAGTGCTAGAGCTGACAGGCGCTGGGGCTCTGGAAACACCATATATTTT.